This TCR beta chain was documented in a study of cytomegalovirus exposure and HLA in healthy donors. Study-wide findings and caveats: Later on, a genetic analysis was performed. It linked a missense variant in DCLRE1C with V- and J-gene trimming of TCR beta. Cytomegalovirus-associated TCR beta chains were listed, numbering over 150. Later analysis suggested links between common viral pathogens and several top significant clusters.

PCR involved 60 Vbeta and 13 Jbeta primers. Clones were sequenced by immunoSEQ multiplex PCR, and TCRdb holds only the in-frame ones, with some missing. The repertoire holds around 150,000 clones, around 79% seen once, with just under 6.5% in the top ten. This clone appeared once. Its cognate antigen is unknown. V shed 4 bases and J 7 bases; nucleotides not matched to a gene: 7. There are 14 residues in the CDR3. Per germline, CDR1 MDHEN and CDR2 SYDVKM. The chain carries TRBV28 and TRBJ2-1; 7 bases are shared with TRBD1. Sequencing used PBMCs. The TCR comes from a man aged 50 to 60 in good health and CMV-seropositive. The CDR3, as DNA: TGTGCCAGCAGTTCGAGGGGGCGTGGGAATGAGCAGTTCTTC. Its protein product is CASSSRGRGNEQFF.